The 27 T cell receptor beta chains listed next were all sequenced from one sample in a study of T cell changes during pregnancy in multiple sclerosis. Clones were read by immunoSEQ multiplex PCR, and TCRdb kept only the in-frame ones, dropping some. The sample lists tens of thousands of clones, roughly nine tenths seen once, with less than 15% in the top ten. Sequencing used CD8+ T cells from peripheral blood mononuclear cells, obtained in the first trimester of pregnancy. The receptors shown here come from a female donor in good health, enrolled as a control in a pregnancy study.

The chain uses TRBV5-6 and TRBJ2-7, with D tentatively TRBD1 (6 bases). With 1 base removed from V and 6 bases from J, the gap between germline ends came to 11 bases. There are 13 residues in the CDR3. Germline lookup yields CDR1 SGHDT and CDR2 YYEEEE. The CDR3 nucleotides are TGTGCCAGCAGCTTGACAGGGCTCGGCGAGCAGTACTTC. Its translation: CASSLTGLGEQYF.

The chain uses TRBV11-2 and TRBJ1-4; no clear D gene. Trimming took 4 bases from V and 4 from J, leaving 13 bases between them. Germline CDR1 reads SGHAT; CDR2 reads FQNNGV. The CDR3 runs 15 residues. Here the CDR3 reads CASSSDLGLNEKLFF. For the CDR3, the DNA is TGTGCCAGCAGCTCCGATCTGGGCCTTAATGAAAAACTGTTTTTT.

The chain couples TRBV14 to TRBJ2-1, with D perhaps matching TRBD2 (5 bases). Between the trimmed V and J ends, which lost 4 bases and 0 bases, there was a span of 22 bases. Germline assignment: CDR1 SGHDN and CDR2 FVKESK. This CDR3 is 19 amino acids long. The CDR3 DNA sequence: TGTGCCAGCAGCCGGGGATTTGAAGCGGTTATCAGCTCCTACAATGAGCAGTTCTTC. This translates into CASSRGFEAVISSYNEQFF.

The gene calls are TRBV27 and TRBJ1-5; D possibly corresponds to TRBD1 (6 bases). Looked up from germline, CDR1 is MNHEY and CDR2 is SMNVEV (reference sequence). The CDR3 length is 16 residues. The germline V and J ends were trimmed by 2 bases and 4 bases, with 15 bases remaining between them. In DNA, the CDR3 is TGTGCCAGCAGTTTACTGTCCAGGGGTGGTAATCAGCCCCAGCATTTT. Residues: CASSLLSRGGNQPQHF.

V and J are TRBV12-5 and TRBJ1-1; D is undetermined. Germline values: CDR1 LGHNT, CDR2 FRNRAP. The length of the CDR3 is 13 residues. Trimming stripped 1 base from V and 1 base from J, with 4 bases between. This CDR3 reads CASGLGQNTEAFF. CDR3 sequence (DNA): TGTGCTAGTGGTTTGGGACAGAACACTGAAGCTTTCTTT.

This chain links TRBV14 with TRBJ2-2, with D perhaps matching TRBD1 (6 bases). There are 15 residues in the CDR3. V lost 0 bases, J lost 8 bases, and 13 bases lay in between. Germline V gives CDR1 SGHDN, CDR2 FVKESK. As DNA, the CDR3 is TGTGCCAGCAGCCAAGATGGGACAACTTTTGGGGAGCTGTTTTTT. This translates into CASSQDGTTFGELFF.

J is TRBJ1-5 and V is TRBV6-5, with a tentative D call TRBD1 (6 bases). V was clipped by 5 bases and J by 4 bases, with 12 bases between them. The CDR3 totals 14 residues. CDR1 is MNHEY, CDR2 SVGAGI, per germline. The CDR3 loop is CASSHRDRNQPQHF. The CDR3, as DNA: TGTGCCAGCAGTCACAGGGATCGGAATCAGCCCCAGCATTTT.

The chain links TRBV6-6 to TRBJ2-7, with D possibly TRBD1 on 6 matching bases. This CDR3 is 15 amino acids long. Trimming removed 7 bases at V and 4 bases at J, with 20 bases between. The germline gives CDR1 MNHNY, CDR2 SVGAGI (reference sequence). The CDR3 loop is CASTEGGYEGYEQYF. In nucleotides, the CDR3 is TGTGCCAGCACCGAAGGGGGTTACGAGGGTTACGAGCAGTACTTC.

This clone has only one observation. The J gene is TRBJ1-1, the V gene TRBV28, with TRBD1 as a possible D gene (6 bases). V dropped 2 bases and J dropped 0 bases, with 10 bases sitting between them. There are 15 residues in the CDR3. CDR1 and CDR2 from the germline V gene are MDHEN and SYDVKM. The CDR3 loop reads CASSLPDSLNTEAFF. The CDR3, as DNA: TGTGCCAGCAGTTTACCGGACAGTTTGAACACTGAAGCTTTCTTT.

The V gene is TRBV19, the J gene TRBJ1-1; TRBD1 matches at 9 bases. After removal of 5 bases from V and 5 bases from J, the junction contained 3 bases not matched to a gene. CDR3 length: 13 residues. Germline V gene sequence: CDR1 LNHDA, CDR2 SQIVND (reference sequence). The CDR3 spells CASSPTGGTEAFF. The CDR3 nucleotides read TGTGCCAGTAGTCCGACAGGGGGAACTGAAGCTTTCTTT.

V gene TRBV5-4 combines with J gene TRBJ2-7; D possibly corresponds to TRBD2 (6 bases). From germline, CDR1 is SGHNT and CDR2 YYREEE (reference sequence). V was shortened by 4 bases and J by 3 bases, with 14 bases between the two germline ends. The CDR3 is made up of 14 amino acids. CDR3 residues: CASSVAGEDYEQYF. The DNA for the CDR3 is TGTGCCAGCAGCGTGGCTGGGGAGGACTACGAGCAGTACTTC.

The chain has TRBV15 and TRBJ1-6; D unresolved. Germline loops: CDR1 LNHNV, CDR2 YYDKDF (reference sequence). CDR3 length equals 15 residues. The germline V and J ends were trimmed by 2 bases and 7 bases, with 12 bases remaining between them. The CDR3 bases are TGTGCCACCAGCAGACGGGAGGGCAGCAATTCACCCCTCCACTTT. This codes for CATSRREGSNSPLHF.

This chain links TRBV4-3 with TRBJ2-1; TRBD1 aligns across 9 bases. CDR1 and CDR2 (germline): LGHNA, YSLEER. The CDR3 sequence is 15 residues long. Unmatched junction bases numbered 11, after V lost 4 bases and J lost 10 bases. CDR3 nucleotides: TGCGCCAGCAGCCCCCCGGGACAGGGAAGGGAGGAGCAGTTCTTC. Translation gives CASSPPGQGREEQFF.

The chain combines TRBV19 with TRBJ1-2, with D unclear. The V end was cut by 0 bases, the J end by 0 bases, with 14 bases between. The CDR3 runs to 17 residues. Looked up from germline, CDR1 is LNHDA and CDR2 is SQIVND (reference sequence). This chain's CDR3 is CASSIDPQPTSNYGYTF. CDR3 nucleotide sequence: TGTGCCAGTAGTATAGATCCACAACCAACCTCTAACTATGGCTACACCTTC.

The gene calls are TRBV10-2 and TRBJ2-1; 9 nucleotides line up with TRBD1. V shed 9 bases and J 9 bases; nucleotides not matched to a gene: 9. Germline V lookup: CDR1 WSHSY, CDR2 SAAADI. This CDR3 is built from 13 residues. The chain's CDR3 is CARGQGFGVEQFF. The CDR3 region has the DNA TGCGCCAGGGGACAGGGATTCGGGGTTGAGCAGTTCTTC.

The chain is built from TRBV18 and TRBJ2-1, with 7 bases fitting TRBD2. V was pared by 2 bases and J by 9 bases, with 10 bases of the junction left unmatched. The CDR3 is made up of 15 amino acids. Germline V gene lookup returns CDR1 KGHSH and CDR2 LQKENI. The CDR3 reads CASSPERESTSEQFF. The CDR3 DNA is TGTGCCAGCTCACCAGAGCGGGAAAGTACCAGTGAGCAGTTCTTC.

The chain has TRBV18 and TRBJ1-1, with 7 bases matching TRBD1. The CDR3 loop spans 14 amino acids. Germline CDR1 reads KGHSH; CDR2 reads LQKENI. V shed 6 bases and J 4 bases; nucleotides not matched to a gene: 8. The CDR3 loop is CASSPDRVGTEAFF. The CDR3 nucleotides read TGTGCCAGCTCTCCAGACAGGGTAGGCACTGAAGCTTTCTTT.

This rearrangement joins TRBV6-1 to TRBJ2-2; a possible D gene is TRBD2 (6 bases). The CDR3 runs to 14 residues. CDR1 and CDR2 from the germline V gene are MNHNS and SASEGT. Trimming removed 6 bases from V and 4 bases from J, with 12 bases in between. CDR3 DNA: TGTGCCAGCAGGGGGGGTTGGGGCACCGGGGAGCTGTTTTTT. Amino acids: CASRGGWGTGELFF.

The chain joins TRBV4-3 to TRBJ2-1; D perhaps matches TRBD2 (6 bases). Germline V CDR1 and CDR2: LGHNA, YSLEER. Trimming removed 0 bases at V and 4 bases at J, with 10 bases between. The CDR3 runs to 15 residues. CDR3 nucleotide sequence: TGCGCCAGCAGCCAAGAATCGGGGGATTACAATGAGCAGTTCTTC. Its translation: CASSQESGDYNEQFF.

The count of this clone is one. V usage is TRBV29-1 and J usage is TRBJ2-2; a possible D gene is TRBD2 (7 bases). V lost 7 bases, J lost 7 bases, and 25 bases lay in between. CDR3 length: 16 amino acids. Germline V lookup: CDR1 SQVTM, CDR2 ANQGSEA. The CDR3 spells CSAGGGLERTSGELFF. The CDR3 bases are TGCAGCGCCGGAGGGGGATTAGAGAGGACTAGCGGGGAGCTGTTTTTT.

The CDR3 sequence is CASSQNRQETQYF. CDR3 in DNA: TGCGCCAGCAGCCAAAACAGACAAGAGACCCAGTACTTC. V gene TRBV4-1 combines with J gene TRBJ2-5; D remains unclear. The CDR3 loop spans 13 amino acids. Per the germline V gene, CDR1 is MGHRA and CDR2 is YSYEKL. The germline V and J ends were trimmed by 2 bases and 2 bases, with 6 bases remaining between them.

This sequence joins TRBV19 and TRBJ2-1; D gene ambiguous. This CDR3 comprises 13 residues. Germline lookup yields CDR1 LNHDA and CDR2 SQIVND (reference sequence). V was pared by 8 bases and J by 2 bases, with 10 bases between. Written as DNA, the CDR3 is TGTGCCAGTTCGAGAGAAACCTACAATGAGCAGTTCTTC. Protein: CASSRETYNEQFF.

The genes are TRBV30 and TRBJ2-7; 12 bases fit TRBD2. This CDR3 has 17 amino acids. The germline gives CDR1 GTSNPN, CDR2 SVGIG (reference sequence). The V segment lost 1 base and the J segment 4 bases; nucleotides outside the gene matches: 11. This CDR3 is CAWSAPPLTSGSYEQYF. The CDR3 bases are TGTGCCTGGAGTGCACCCCCTCTGACTAGCGGGAGTTACGAGCAGTACTTC.

CDR3 in DNA: TGCGCCAGCAGCCAAGGAGGGGGCGGATCTGGAAACACCATATATTTT. This translates into CASSQGGGGSGNTIYF. The chain uses TRBV4-3 and TRBJ1-3; 7 positions agree with TRBD1. The V and J ends lost 1 base and 1 base, in that order; junction bases with no gene match: 4. In germline, CDR1 is LGHNA, CDR2 YSLEER. This CDR3 spans 16 amino acids.

This clone counts as medium-sized. V is TRBV12-2 and J is TRBJ2-7; the table's D call, TRBD1, has no DNA check behind it. TRBV12-2 is a pseudogene segment. The CDR3 runs 14 residues. The CDR3 region has the DNA TGTGCAAGTCGCTTAGATGGCAGGACCTACGAGCAGTACTTC. The encoded protein is CASRLDGRTYEQYF.

This clone was seen a handful of times. The rearrangement joins TRBV6-1 to TRBJ1-1; 8 bases fit TRBD1. CDR3 length: 15 residues. CDR1 MNHNS and CDR2 SASEGT come from the germline V gene. The V and J ends lost 4 bases and 4 bases, in that order; junction bases with no gene match: 8. CDR3 amino acids: CASSVNQGAPTEAFF. The CDR3 DNA sequence: TGTGCCAGCAGTGTAAACCAGGGGGCGCCCACTGAAGCTTTCTTT.

This chain uses TRBV11-3 with TRBJ2-1; the D is unclear. This CDR3 contains 14 residues. The germline V and J ends were trimmed by 6 bases and 5 bases, with 14 bases remaining between them. The germline gives CDR1 SGHNT, CDR2 YENEEA. The CDR3 loop reads CASSSPDLNNEQFF. CDR3 sequence (DNA): TGTGCCAGCAGTTCCCCCGATCTAAACAATGAGCAGTTCTTC. Full variable domain (remainder filled in from reference TRBV11-3 and TRBJ2-1): EAGVVQSPRYKIIEKKQPVAFWCNPISGHNTLYWYLQNLGQGPELLIRYENEEAVDDSQLPKDRFSAERLKGVDSTLKIQPAELGDSAVYLCASSSPDLNNEQFFGPGTRLTVL.